The sequence of this T cell receptor beta chain was determined in a study of CD8 T cells in ankylosing spondylitis. This clonotype has a count of ten or more. Its antigen is undetermined. Germline V gene sequence: CDR1 DFQATT, CDR2 SNEGSKA (reference sequence). V was pared by 6 bases and J by 1 base, with 11 bases between. The CDR3 totals 13 residues. Generation of TCR beta libraries employed quantitative 5'-RACE incorporating molecular barcodes. TCRdb re-analysed the 5' RACE reads in MiXCR, keeping a single row per CDR3 protein. Here the sample spans some 150,000 distinct CDR3 sequences, roughly an eighth being singletons. Study results and caveats: According to the report, clones linked to the disease were significantly enriched in matched synovial fluid samples taken from ankylosing spondylitis patients. Earlier literature documents some of the motif variants in reactive arthritis synovial fluid and blood. Ankylosing spondylitis blood appeared to carry a characteristic TCR beta motif of roughly 8 highly homologous variants.

The receptor was isolated from a female donor with ankylosing spondylitis or in good health (not recorded which). The source material was blood, either unsorted or a sorted T cell fraction (not recorded which). This chain uses TRBV20-1 with TRBJ2-3, with D unclear. CDR3 sequence (DNA): TGCAGTGCCCCACCTCCCGGCACAGATACGCAGTATTTT. Its protein is CSAPPPGTDTQYF.